This T cell receptor beta chain appears in the sequencing data of a study of graft-versus-host responses after intestinal transplantation. Turning to the study itself: Recipients had multivisceral, liver-intestinal, or isolated intestinal transplants. Once they had received anti-thymocyte globulin induction, all recipients took tacrolimus and steroids for about 3 years. Whole-study results and caveats: Circulating GvH clones peaking coincided with falling HvG clones soon after transplant. Recipient marrow showed GvH clones, some seen first in ileum or blood.

The CDR3 consists of 14 residues. V lost 1 base, J lost 7 bases, and 13 bases lay in between. In germline, CDR1 is MGHRA, CDR2 YSYEKL. The repertoire was sequenced with immunoSEQ multiplex PCR; TCRdb's copy has only in-frame clones and lacks some. Among approximately 54,000 clones, around 90% were seen once, and the ten largest hold around 5.5%. On this clone itself: Antigen: not known.

Source: PBMCs, taken around 95 weeks after intestinal transplant. This TCR was recovered from a human patient who received an intestinal transplant, so some T cells may come from the graft donor. This chain links TRBV4-1 with TRBJ2-5; D call uncertain. DNA for the CDR3: TGCGCCAGCAGCCAAGTAGAGGAGCCGAGGACCCAGTACTTC. Protein sequence: CASSQVEEPRTQYF.